These 5 T cell receptor beta chains came from one sample sequenced in a study of blood T cell repertoires in COVID-19. Using immunoSEQ multiplex PCR, the repertoire was profiled, and TCRdb retains in-frame clones only, with some absent. Of 73,000 or so clones listed, 70% to 75% are singletons. Material: peripheral blood. These receptors originate from a man in his 60s with acute or convalescent COVID-19.

The chain is built from TRBV7-9 and TRBJ2-5; D perhaps matches TRBD2 (6 bases). The CDR3 spans 13 residues. The germline gives CDR1 SEHNR, CDR2 FQNEAQ (reference sequence). V lost 6 bases, J lost 1 base, and 9 bases lay in between. CDR3 nucleotides: TGTGCCAGCAGTGGAGGGATCCAAGAGACCCAGTACTTC. Protein product: CASSGGIQETQYF.

The chain couples TRBV6-5 to TRBJ2-2; 7 bases align to TRBD1. The CDR3 is 14 residues long. The V and J ends lost 6 bases and 8 bases, in that order; junction bases with no gene match: 9. CDR1 is MNHEY, CDR2 SVGAGI, per germline. The CDR3 DNA sequence: TGTGCCAGCAGCGGACAGGCCGAGGGTGGGGAGCTGTTTTTT. This translates into CASSGQAEGGELFF.

The chain uses TRBV9 and TRBJ2-3; 8 bases agree with TRBD1. After removal of 3 bases from V and 6 bases from J, the junction contained 15 bases not matched to a gene. The CDR3 contains 17 residues. Per the germline V gene, CDR1 is SGDLS and CDR2 is YYNGEE. The CDR3, as DNA: TGTGCCAGCAGCGCCCAACAGGGGGGCGTTCGGTGGGATACGCAGTATTTT. As protein: CASSAQQGGVRWDTQYF.

The chain has TRBV5-1 and TRBJ2-7; no definite D call. In germline, CDR1 is SGHRS, CDR2 YFSETQ. V was cut by 0 bases and J by 3 bases, with 10 bases left in between. CDR3 length equals 14 residues. The CDR3 region is CASSLGARNYEQYF. CDR3 DNA sequence: TGCGCCAGCAGCTTGGGGGCAAGAAACTACGAGCAGTACTTC. Based on the CDR3 plus reference TRBV5-1 and TRBJ2-7, the full variable domain is KAGVTQTPRYLIKTRGQQVTLSCSPISGHRSVSWYQQTPGQGLQFLFEYFSETQRNKGNFPGRFSGRQFSNSRSEMNVSTLELGDSALYLCASSLGARNYEQYFGPGTRLTVT.

This chain joins TRBV7-2 and TRBJ2-2; 8 bases map to TRBD2. Germline CDR1 is SGHTA and CDR2 is FQGNSA. V lost 5 bases and J lost 1; bases outside the gene matches: 6. This CDR3 has 16 amino acids. CDR3 amino acids: CASSPQSGGNTGELFF. DNA of the CDR3: TGTGCCAGCAGCCCCCAAAGCGGGGGGAACACCGGGGAGCTGTTTTTT. Together with reference TRBV7-2 and TRBJ2-2, the CDR3 gives the full variable domain: GAGVSQSPSNKVTEKGKDVELRCDPISGHTALYWYRQSLGQGLEFLIYFQGNSAPDKSGLPSDRFSAERTGGSVSTLTIQRTQQEDSAVYLCASSPQSGGNTGELFFGEGSRLTVL.